This T cell receptor beta chain is from a study of cytomegalovirus exposure and HLA in healthy donors (dated by TCRdb to about 2017). With respect to the entire study: In an earlier analysis of several hundred of the donors, less than 350 Gb of sequence data and just under 120 million unique TCR beta sequences from roughly 180 million T cells were reported. The later analysis used no new phenotypic data to find candidate immune exposures, relying instead on TCR beta sequences and their occurrence across donors. The number of typed donors differed by locus: about 629-630 for A, B, C, DRB1 and DQB1; 500 to 550 for DQA1; about 600 for DPA1; and around 450 for DPB1. The study aimed to test whether cataloging public T cell receptors could reveal signatures of past pathogen exposure. Donor age, sex, ethnicity and CMV serostatus were collected together with the repertoire data. Along with the approximately 650-subject first cohort, a separate validation cohort of about 110 different subjects was used. Because of strong linkage in the cohort, five DR-DQ haplotypes were treated as single units for association and clustering. The genetic ancestry cluster associated with self-reported Caucasian donors included 65% to 90% of the roughly 400 genotyped donors. Among almost 400 genotyped donors of the cohort, an average of approximately 230,000 unique TCR beta nucleotide sequences were sequenced per donor, 15% to 20% of them non-productive. Class I and class II HLA loci were covered by the typing at four-digit resolution. All discovery cohort repertoires had been generated using a single sequencing platform. The study profiled the T cell repertoires of some 610 subjects by immunosequencing and related them to cytomegalovirus serostatus. In a later genetic analysis, genome-wide SNP genotypes for about 55% of the roughly 700 donors were used, and that subset was treated as a discovery cohort. A later analysis re-analyzed previously published TCR beta repertoires from approximately 670 donors and added high-resolution HLA genotyping to study TCR occurrence patterns. An early release covering around 630 HLA-typed donors comprised about 300 gigabases of sequencing data and roughly 86 million unique TCR sequences. An earlier analysis of 450 to 750 of the donors used high-throughput TCR beta sequencing to judge whether each TCR beta V gene segment behaved as functional or pseudogenic. To predict cytomegalovirus infection status, the study combined high-throughput TCR immunosequencing, statistical association of individual TCRs with disease status, and machine learning.

The cohort consisted of approximately 690 healthy bone marrow donors. All cohort members were sampled while nominally healthy, although unrecorded immune exposures were likely present. The donor tested CMV seronegative, placing the donor among the 300 to 400 seronegative members of the cohort. A peripheral blood sample was provided by each donor, and peripheral blood mononuclear cells were used for TCR beta sequencing. The Qiagen DNeasy Blood Extraction Kit was used to extract genomic DNA from the blood cell samples. Preparation of the library involved the immunoSEQ multiplex PCR assay. A mixture of 60 forward primers for TCR Vbeta segments and 13 reverse primers for TCR Jbeta segments was used in the multiplex PCR. A multiplex PCR assay on genomic DNA amplified the CDR3 region of rearranged TCR beta genes. The amplified TCR beta libraries were sequenced on the Illumina HiSeq System as 87-base-pair reads. The study's own analysis went as follows. A later analysis tallied about 77 million unique TCR beta chains across the 666 repertoires, and approximately 12 million of those chains were shared by two or more donors. To remove PCR and sequencing errors, raw reads were error-corrected and collapsed into unique sequences using a nearest-neighbor algorithm that merged closely related sequences. CDR3 sequences were aligned to IMGT reference sequences to assign V, D and J gene segments. Each retained sequence needed at least a six-nucleotide match to both a V gene segment and a J gene segment. Rearrangements were classified as productive when the CDR3 lacked stop codons and remained in frame with V and J, and all other rearrangements were classified as non-productive. CDR3 was defined by IMGT convention, running from the second conserved V-encoded cysteine to the conserved J-encoded phenylalanine. In an earlier analysis of around 640 of the donors, sequences lacking an unambiguous match to a single V gene segment were excluded. In an earlier analysis of approximately 610 of the donors, V segments were called functional above 56.7% productive rearrangements and were called segregating when the between-donor standard deviation exceeded 5%. A statistical classification framework was built to diagnose cytomegalovirus status from the catalog of TCR beta chain sequences. In a later analysis, V and J genes were assigned by comparing TCR nucleotide sequences against IMGT/GENE-DB human TR gene sequences. Using the TCRdist pipeline, a later analysis assigned CDR3 sequences along with most-parsimonious VDJ recombination scenarios. In a later analysis, every TCR beta chain was defined by the combination of its CDR3 amino acid sequence and its V-gene family, and reads without a unique V-gene family were dropped. A later analysis removed 592 highly shared, low-generation-probability nucleotide sequences to deal with suspected cross-contamination and a sequencing artifact. In a later analysis, a clonal expansion index for each public chain was calculated from normalized within-repertoire ranks of inferred template counts. Generation probabilities in a later analysis came from a VDJ recombination model fitted to out-of-frame rearrangements, and those results were checked against IGoR. In a later analysis, hypergeometric tests were used to score TCR-TCR, TCR-HLA and TCR-CMV co-occurrence, with a repertoire-size bias correction applied to TCR pairs. False discovery rates were estimated in a later analysis by permuting HLA or CMV assignments 20 times. In a later analysis, co-occurring TCRs were grouped using DBSCAN, and TCRdist sequence similarity was added for clustering within HLA-allele-positive subsets. Repertoires with fewer than 30,000 or more than 120,000 public chains, plus five repertoires with anomalous nucleotide sharing, were excluded from co-occurrence clustering. The table was pulled from immuneACCESS by TCRdb, which kept in-frame rearrangements only. Such tables lose some clones; where checked, under half of the loss comes from unresolved V genes, and the rest has no known cause. That table gives V, J and clone size, and the DNA gave D and trimming. This sample lists roughly 120,000 clones; 15% were detected once. The biggest ten clones account for 1.9% of the sample.

Only a few counts were recorded for this clone. Its cognate antigen has yet to be identified. Per-base qualities were not stored, and no clone one base away is much larger. The paper as a whole reports these results and caveats: When HLA alleles, especially DR and DQ, strongly co-occurred, TCR associations were difficult to assign to individual alleles. Linkage disequilibrium might explain the correlated functional status among segregating V segments, but an unknown experimental factor could not be excluded. A further reported finding was that TCR beta sequences accurately predicted the HLA-A and HLA-B alleles for most subjects in the first cohort. Several of the top co-occurrence clusters appeared to be linked to parvovirus B19, influenza, CMV and Epstein-Barr virus, according to a later analysis. Presence/absence analyses assumed roughly uniform sequencing depth across donors, an assumption that may not hold. Broadly in line with IMGT annotations, most TCR beta V segments showed up in productive rearrangements about 87% or about 30% of the time in an earlier analysis of several hundred of the donors. Because some donors lacked HLA typing at each locus, the association tests relied only on the typed subset. The authors suggested that the approach could potentially be extended to other disease states and immunological phenotypes. The sequencing pipeline was judged likely to have produced a cluster of highly shared sequence variants as a technical artifact. The classifier was reported to diagnose cytomegalovirus status with high specificity and sensitivity in both the original and validation cohorts. Only TCR beta chains were sequenced in this cohort, and the absence of alpha or paired-chain data limited detectable features. V-gene and J-gene trimming of TCR beta chains was associated with a missense DCLRE1C variant in a later genetic analysis, and the association was replicated in an independent cohort. At a false discovery rate of 0.05, a later analysis linked fewer than 20,000 TCR beta sequences to specific HLA alleles. About 15 rarely observed V segments, including chromosome 9 orphons, were excluded from the earlier analysis of about 600 of the donors because counts were too low. Across donors, most TCR sequences were observed very rarely, whereas some public TCRs were present in many individuals. Three of the identified cytomegalovirus-associated TCR beta chains were confirmed in vitro to be specific for cytomegalovirus antigens. CMV serostatus was the only immune exposure information available for the cohort. The study listed 150 to 200 TCR beta chains as associated with cytomegalovirus. In a later analysis, TCR association rates were found to vary across HLA loci, with the most associated TCRs seen for DRB1 alleles and the fewest for HLA-C alleles. A later analysis found that HLA-associated TCR beta chains were more clonally expanded and had lower generation probabilities than equally common non-associated chains. In a later analysis, most CMV-associated TCR beta chains were found to appear HLA-restricted, with HLA associations seemingly driven largely by CMV exposure. Because the 87-base-pair reads could not distinguish some IMGT-functional V segments, including TRBV6-2 and TRBV6-3, those segments were excluded. According to a later genetic analysis, donors in an Asian-associated ancestry cluster had fewer N-insertions in productive TCRs than the approximately 610-donor mean.

The germline V gene specifies MNHNS as CDR1 and SASEGT as CDR2. The CDR3 numbers 13 residues from cysteine through phenylalanine. The sequence is cut down to CDR3 DNA, 39 bases in frame from base 1. V loses 6 bases, J loses 9 bases, and the germline ends lie 15 bases apart. The V gene is TRBV6-1 and the J gene is TRBJ2-1, and perhaps TRBD2 as D gene, on 7 matching bases. Material for sequencing was PBMCs. The sequence came from a woman in her late teens or twenties in good health and CMV-seronegative. The DNA sequence reads TGTGCCAGCAGCTGGGACACGGGGGGTGAGCAGTTCTTC. It codes for CASSWDTGGEQFF.